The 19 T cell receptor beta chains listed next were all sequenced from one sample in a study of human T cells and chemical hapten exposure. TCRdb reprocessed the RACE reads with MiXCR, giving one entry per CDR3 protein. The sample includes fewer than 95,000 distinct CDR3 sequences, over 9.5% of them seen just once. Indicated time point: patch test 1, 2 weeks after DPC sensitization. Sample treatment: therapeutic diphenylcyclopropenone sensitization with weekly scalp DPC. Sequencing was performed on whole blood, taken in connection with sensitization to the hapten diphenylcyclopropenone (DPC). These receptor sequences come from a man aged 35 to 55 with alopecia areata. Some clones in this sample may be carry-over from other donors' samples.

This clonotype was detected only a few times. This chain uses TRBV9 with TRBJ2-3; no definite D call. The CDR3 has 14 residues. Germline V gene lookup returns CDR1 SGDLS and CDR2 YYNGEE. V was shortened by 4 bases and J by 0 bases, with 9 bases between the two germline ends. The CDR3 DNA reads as TGTGCCAGCAGCCCCGCCCTTAGCACAGATACGCAGTATTTT. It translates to CASSPALSTDTQYF.

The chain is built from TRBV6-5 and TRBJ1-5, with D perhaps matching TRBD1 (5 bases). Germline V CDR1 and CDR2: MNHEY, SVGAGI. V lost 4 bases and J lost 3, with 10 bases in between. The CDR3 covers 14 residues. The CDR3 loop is CASSSGSHNQPQHF. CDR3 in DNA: TGTGCCAGCAGTTCAGGGTCTCACAATCAGCCCCAGCATTTT.

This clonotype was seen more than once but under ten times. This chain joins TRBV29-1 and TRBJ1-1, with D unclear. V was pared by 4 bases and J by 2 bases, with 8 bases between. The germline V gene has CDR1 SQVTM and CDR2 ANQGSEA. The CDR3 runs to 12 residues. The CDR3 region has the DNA TGCAGCGTTGCCCAGACTAACACTGAAGCTTTCTTT. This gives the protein CSVAQTNTEAFF.

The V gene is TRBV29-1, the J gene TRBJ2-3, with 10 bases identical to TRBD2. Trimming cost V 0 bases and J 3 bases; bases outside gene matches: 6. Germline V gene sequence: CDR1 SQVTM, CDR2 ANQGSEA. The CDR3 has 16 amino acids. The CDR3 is CSVEEVLAGATDTQYF. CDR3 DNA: TGCAGCGTTGAAGAGGTGCTAGCGGGAGCAACAGATACGCAGTATTTT.

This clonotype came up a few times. This CDR3 is CASSPAGRSYEQYF. Written as DNA, the CDR3 is TGTGCCAGCAGTCCTGCGGGCCGCTCCTACGAGCAGTACTTC. This chain joins TRBV6-5 and TRBJ2-7; a weak D match, TRBD2 (5 bases). Trimming pared 5 bases from V and 0 bases from J, leaving 11 bases between. The CDR3 length is 14 residues. Germline loops: CDR1 MNHEY, CDR2 SVGAGI.

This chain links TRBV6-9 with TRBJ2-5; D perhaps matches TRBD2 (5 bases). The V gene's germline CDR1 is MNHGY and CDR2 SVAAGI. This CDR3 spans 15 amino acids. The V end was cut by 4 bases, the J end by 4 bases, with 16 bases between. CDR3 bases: TGTGCCAGCAGTTTTTACCCCATTGGAGGAGAGACCCAGTACTTC. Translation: CASSFYPIGGETQYF.

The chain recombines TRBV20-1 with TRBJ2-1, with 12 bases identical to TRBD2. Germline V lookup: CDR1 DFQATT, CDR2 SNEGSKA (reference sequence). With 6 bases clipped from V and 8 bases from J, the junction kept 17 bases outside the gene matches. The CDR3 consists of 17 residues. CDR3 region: CSAEITSGRTQRDEQFF. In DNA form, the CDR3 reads TGCAGTGCCGAAATAACTAGCGGGAGGACCCAAAGGGATGAGCAGTTCTTC.

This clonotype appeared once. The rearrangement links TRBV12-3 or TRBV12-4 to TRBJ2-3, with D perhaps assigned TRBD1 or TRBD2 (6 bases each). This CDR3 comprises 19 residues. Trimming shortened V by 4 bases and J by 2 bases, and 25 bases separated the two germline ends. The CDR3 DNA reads TGTGCCAGCAGTTCGGGGGCGGGTTGGTGGGCGGCTAACACAGATACGCAGTATTTT. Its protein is CASSSGAGWWAANTDTQYF.

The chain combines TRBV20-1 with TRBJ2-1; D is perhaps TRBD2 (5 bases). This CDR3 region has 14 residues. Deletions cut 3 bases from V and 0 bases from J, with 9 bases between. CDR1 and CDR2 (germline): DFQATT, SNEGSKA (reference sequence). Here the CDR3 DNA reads TGCAGTGCTAGGGACTTCAGCTCCTACAATGAGCAGTTCTTC. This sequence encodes CSARDFSSYNEQFF.

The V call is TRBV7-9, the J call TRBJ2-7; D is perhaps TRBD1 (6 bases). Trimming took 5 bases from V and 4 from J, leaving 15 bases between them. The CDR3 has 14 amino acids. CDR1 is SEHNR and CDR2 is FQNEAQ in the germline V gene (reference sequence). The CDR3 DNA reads TGTGCCAGCAGCCCAGGGGTTGGGGGATACGAGCAGTACGTC. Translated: CASSPGVGGYEQYV.

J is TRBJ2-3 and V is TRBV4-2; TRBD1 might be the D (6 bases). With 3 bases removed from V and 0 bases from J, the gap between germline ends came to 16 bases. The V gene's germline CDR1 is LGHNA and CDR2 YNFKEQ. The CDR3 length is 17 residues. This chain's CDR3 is CASSHVTGTSSTDTQYF. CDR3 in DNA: TGTGCCAGCAGCCACGTCACCGGGACATCTAGCACAGATACGCAGTATTTT.

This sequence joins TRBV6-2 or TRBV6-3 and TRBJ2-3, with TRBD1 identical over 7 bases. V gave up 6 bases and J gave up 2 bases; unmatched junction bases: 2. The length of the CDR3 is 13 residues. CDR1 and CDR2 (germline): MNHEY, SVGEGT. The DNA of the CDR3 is TGTGCCAGCAGGCAGGGGGTCACAGATACGCAGTATTTT. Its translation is CASRQGVTDTQYF.

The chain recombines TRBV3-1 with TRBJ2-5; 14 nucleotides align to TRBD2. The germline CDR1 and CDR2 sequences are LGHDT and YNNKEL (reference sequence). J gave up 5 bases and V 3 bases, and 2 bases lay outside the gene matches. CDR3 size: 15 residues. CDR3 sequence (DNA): TGTGCCAGCAGCCAGACTAGCGGGAGGGTTGAGACCCAGTACTTC. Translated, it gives CASSQTSGRVETQYF.

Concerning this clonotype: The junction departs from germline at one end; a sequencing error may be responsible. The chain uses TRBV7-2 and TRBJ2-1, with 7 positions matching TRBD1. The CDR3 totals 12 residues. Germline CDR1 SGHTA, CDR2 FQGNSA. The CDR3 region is CASSPPIFTGVF. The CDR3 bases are TGTGCCAGCAGCCCCCCCATCTTCACAGGGGTCTTC.

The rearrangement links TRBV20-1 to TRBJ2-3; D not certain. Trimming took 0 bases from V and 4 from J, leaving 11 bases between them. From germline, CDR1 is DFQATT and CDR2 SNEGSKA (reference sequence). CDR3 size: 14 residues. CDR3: CSAREITTPDTQYF. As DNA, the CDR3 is TGCAGTGCTAGAGAGATCACTACCCCAGATACGCAGTATTTT.

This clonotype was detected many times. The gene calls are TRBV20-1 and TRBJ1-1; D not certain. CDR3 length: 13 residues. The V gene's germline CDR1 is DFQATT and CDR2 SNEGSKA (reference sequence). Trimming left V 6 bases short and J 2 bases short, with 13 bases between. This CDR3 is CSAIQNSNTEAFF. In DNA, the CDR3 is TGCAGTGCCATACAGAATTCTAACACTGAAGCTTTCTTT.

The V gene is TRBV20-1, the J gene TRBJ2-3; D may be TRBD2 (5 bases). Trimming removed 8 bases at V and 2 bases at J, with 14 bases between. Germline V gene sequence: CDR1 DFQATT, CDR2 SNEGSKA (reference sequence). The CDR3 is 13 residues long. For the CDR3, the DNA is TGCAGTACAGCGGTCCGAAACACAGATACGCAGTATTTT. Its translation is CSTAVRNTDTQYF.

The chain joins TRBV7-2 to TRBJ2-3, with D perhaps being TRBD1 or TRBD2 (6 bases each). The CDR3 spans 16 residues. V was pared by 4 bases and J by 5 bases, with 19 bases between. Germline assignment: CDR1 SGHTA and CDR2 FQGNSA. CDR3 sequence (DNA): TGTGCCAGCAGCTCCTTGGGGGCGGGATGGGAAGATACGCAGTATTTT. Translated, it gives CASSSLGAGWEDTQYF. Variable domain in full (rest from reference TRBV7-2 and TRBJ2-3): GAGVSQSPSNKVTEKGKDVELRCDPISGHTALYWYRQSLGQGLEFLIYFQGNSAPDKSGLPSDRFSAERTGGSVSTLTIQRTQQEDSAVYLCASSSLGAGWEDTQYFGPGTRLTVL.

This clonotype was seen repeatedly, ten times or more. The DNA of the CDR3 is TGCGCCAGCACCCCACGGGAGGCCGCGCCCTCAGATACGCAGTATTTT. Its protein product is CASTPREAAPSDTQYF. The chain uses TRBV5-1 and TRBJ2-3; TRBD2 agrees at 7 bases. The V segment lost 6 bases and the J segment 4 bases; nucleotides outside the gene matches: 14. The CDR3 spans 16 residues. Germline V gene lookup returns CDR1 SGHRS and CDR2 YFSETQ.